These 8 T cell receptor beta chains were sequenced from one sample in a study of cytomegalovirus exposure and HLA in healthy donors. PCR employed 60 Vbeta and 13 Jbeta primers. Sequencing used immunoSEQ multiplex PCR; TCRdb keeps in-frame clones, though not all of them. The profile shows roughly 190,000 clones, 75% to 85% of them singletons. The material sequenced was PBMCs. The receptor set was obtained from a girl under 18 in good health and CMV-seropositive.

The chain is built from TRBV5-1 and TRBJ1-4; TRBD1 matches 8 bases. The germline gives CDR1 SGHRS, CDR2 YFSETQ. The CDR3 is made up of 15 amino acids. V shed 0 bases, J shed 8 bases, and the junction held 6 bases outside the gene matches. The CDR3 here is CASSLADRAQEKLFF. CDR3 nucleotide sequence: TGCGCCAGCAGCTTGGCGGACAGGGCTCAAGAAAAACTGTTTTTT.

The genes are TRBV5-6 and TRBJ2-4; 10 bases agree with TRBD1. The CDR3 has 16 amino acids. Germline CDR1 reads SGHDT; CDR2 reads YYEEEE. Unmatched junction bases numbered 9, after V lost 0 bases and J lost 9 bases. CDR3 amino acids: CASSLVRDRGFGIQYF. CDR3 nucleotide sequence: TGTGCCAGCAGCTTGGTACGGGACAGGGGATTCGGCATTCAGTACTTC.

The chain joins TRBV5-1 to TRBJ2-1; 13 bases match TRBD2. The CDR3 is 15 amino acids. The ends lost 4 bases at V and 9 bases at J; junction bases unmatched: 7. CDR1 and CDR2 from the germline V gene are SGHRS and YFSETQ. The DNA of the CDR3 is TGCGCCAGCAGCGCAACTAGCGGGGGGGCCATTGAGCAGTTCTTC. Amino acid sequence: CASSATSGGAIEQFF.

Written as DNA, the CDR3 is TGTGCCAGCAGTGACGCCCCGGGACAGGGAGGTACCGAGCAGTTCTTC. It yields the protein CASSDAPGQGGTEQFF. The chain has TRBV6-4 and TRBJ2-1; TRBD1 matches 9 bases. Germline V CDR1 and CDR2: MRHNA, SNTAGT. This CDR3 has 16 amino acids. V lost 2 bases, J lost 10 bases, and 12 bases stayed unmatched.

This sequence joins TRBV10-3 and TRBJ1-2, with unresolved D. CDR3 length equals 14 residues. V lost 6 bases and J 4 bases, leaving 15 bases between the germline ends. CDR1 and CDR2 (germline): ENHRY, SYGVKD. Here the CDR3 DNA reads TGTGCCATCAGGCAATCGACTGAGCCCTATGGCTACACCTTC. Translation gives CAIRQSTEPYGYTF.

This clone came up a few times. V is TRBV7-6 and J is TRBJ1-6; 8 bases map to TRBD1. V was clipped by 1 base and J by 8 bases; unmatched bases: 7. This CDR3 spans 16 amino acids. In germline, CDR1 is SGHVS, CDR2 FNYEAQ. CDR3 coding DNA: TGTGCCAGCAGCTTAGGGGGCAGGGGGCTTGATTCACCCCTCCACTTT. Amino acid sequence: CASSLGGRGLDSPLHF.

The chain recombines TRBV27 with TRBJ2-2; 7 bases fit TRBD1. CDR3 length: 16 residues. V lost 6 bases, J lost 1 base, and 8 bases stayed unmatched. The germline gives CDR1 MNHEY, CDR2 SMNVEV (reference sequence). In nucleotides, the CDR3 is TGTGCCAGCAGCCCTTACGGGACAGTGAACACCGGGGAGCTGTTTTTT. Translating gives CASSPYGTVNTGELFF.

The DNA for the CDR3 is TGTGCCAGTAGTGACAGGGCCAAGGGTATCTCCTACAATGAGCAGTTCTTC. Its protein product is CASSDRAKGISYNEQFF. The V and J genes are TRBV19 and TRBJ2-1; 7 nucleotides agree with TRBD1. The CDR3 contains 17 residues. CDR1 is LNHDA, CDR2 SQIVND, per germline (reference sequence). The ends lost 5 bases at V and 0 bases at J; junction bases unmatched: 10.